The 32 T cell receptor beta chains given below trace back to one sample, sequenced in a study of shared clonotypes between healthy human individuals. The assay was immunoSEQ multiplex PCR, and TCRdb's table has in-frame clones only and misses some. The sample shows roughly 2 million clones, about 95% of them seen only once. The sequenced sample was naive CD4+ T cells sorted from blood. Stated subset: CD45RA+ positively selected. These receptors were collected from a man aged 18 to 30 in good health.

V and J are TRBV5-1 and TRBJ1-5, with 9 bases that match TRBD1. There are 15 residues in the CDR3. Germline CDR1 and CDR2: SGHRS and YFSETQ. V shed 0 bases, J shed 7 bases, and the junction held 5 bases outside the gene matches. The CDR3 nucleotides are TGCGCCAGCAGCTTGGATGGGACAGGGTCCCAGCCCCAGCATTTT. This gives the protein CASSLDGTGSQPQHF.

The chain joins TRBV9 to TRBJ2-1; 10 bases map to TRBD2. With V trimmed by 0 bases and J by 7 bases, 13 bases remained unmatched. The V gene's germline CDR1 is SGDLS and CDR2 YYNGEE. There are 18 residues in the CDR3. The CDR3 DNA is TGTGCCAGCAGCGTAGGGGTAGCGGGAGGCTTTCGGGGTAATGAGCAGTTCTTC. Its protein is CASSVGVAGGFRGNEQFF.

The genes are TRBV19 and TRBJ1-3; D is ambiguous. Trimming took off 7 bases at V and 3 bases at J, with 16 bases between the two ends. Per the germline V gene, CDR1 is LNHDA and CDR2 is SQIVND (reference sequence). CDR3 length equals 15 residues. CDR3 protein: CASKGLEGRGNTIYF. CDR3 nucleotide sequence: TGTGCCAGTAAGGGCCTCGAAGGACGTGGAAACACCATATATTTT.

This clone was observed a single time. The V gene is TRBV25-1, the J gene TRBJ2-6, with D perhaps matching TRBD1 (6 bases). The CDR3 is 16 amino acids. CDR1 and CDR2 from the germline V gene are MGHDK and SYGVNS. V gave up 6 bases and J gave up 0 bases, with 12 bases separating them. The CDR3: CASRGTWDSGANVLTF. CDR3 nucleotide sequence: TGTGCCAGCAGAGGGACATGGGACTCTGGGGCCAACGTCCTGACTTTC.

The CDR3 loop reads CASSPGTGSTDTQYF. CDR3 DNA: TGCGCCAGCAGCCCCGGGACGGGGTCCACAGATACGCAGTATTTT. The V call is TRBV4-3, the J call TRBJ2-3; D tentatively reads TRBD1 or TRBD2 (5 bases each). In germline, CDR1 is LGHNA, CDR2 YSLEER. This CDR3 region has 15 residues. V lost 4 bases to trimming and J lost 2 bases, with 13 bases between them.

The rearrangement uses TRBV7-9 and TRBJ1-2, with 8 bases matching TRBD1. Germline assignment: CDR1 SEHNR and CDR2 FQNEAQ (reference sequence). The CDR3 covers 14 residues. V shed 7 bases and J 8 bases; nucleotides not matched to a gene: 12. CDR3 coding DNA: TGTGCCAGCATCAGAACAGGGGGTTATGACGGCTACACCTTC. This encodes CASIRTGGYDGYTF.

V is TRBV5-1 and J is TRBJ2-3; 7 nucleotides match TRBD2. This CDR3 has 16 amino acids. CDR1 and CDR2 from the germline V gene are SGHRS and YFSETQ. V dropped 3 bases and J dropped 0; count of bases not matched to a gene: 7. As DNA, the CDR3 is TGCGCCAGCAGCTCGACGGGGACTACTAGCACAGATACGCAGTATTTT. This translates into CASSSTGTTSTDTQYF.

A note on this clone: Other nucleotide sequences from this sample produce the same CDR3. V is TRBV5-1 and J is TRBJ2-5; perhaps TRBD2 as D (6 bases). Trimming stripped 4 bases from V and 2 bases from J, with 12 bases between. CDR1 is SGHRS, CDR2 YFSETQ, per germline. The CDR3 sequence is 14 residues long. As DNA, the CDR3 is TGCGCCAGCAGCCTTCCGGGACTGCAAGAGACCCAGTACTTC. This gives the protein CASSLPGLQETQYF. Full variable domain (outside the CDR3, taken from reference TRBV5-1 and TRBJ2-5): KAGVTQTPRYLIKTRGQQVTLSCSPISGHRSVSWYQQTPGQGLQFLFEYFSETQRNKGNFPGRFSGRQFSNSRSEMNVSTLELGDSALYLCASSLPGLQETQYFGPGTRLLVL.

This clone was detected once. The chain uses TRBV19 and TRBJ1-5, with D perhaps matching TRBD1 (5 bases). CDR1 is LNHDA, CDR2 SQIVND, per germline (reference sequence). V lost 5 bases and J lost 6, with 11 bases in between. The CDR3 sequence is 13 residues long. The CDR3 here is CASSGTTGQPQHF. The DNA of the CDR3 is TGTGCCAGTAGTGGGACGACGGGTCAGCCCCAGCATTTT.

The sample holds one count of this clone. The rearrangement joins TRBV6-5 to TRBJ1-1; no definite D call. This CDR3 region has 13 residues. Per the germline V gene, CDR1 is MNHEY and CDR2 is SVGAGI. V lost 2 bases to trimming and J lost 2 bases, with 6 bases between them. The CDR3 spells CASSYRQNTEAFF. CDR3 nucleotides: TGTGCCAGCAGTTACCGACAAAACACTGAAGCTTTCTTT.

The chain uses TRBV11-2 and TRBJ1-1; the D gene is possibly TRBD1 (6 bases). In germline, CDR1 is SGHAT, CDR2 FQNNGV. CDR3 size: 13 residues. V dropped 1 base and J dropped 7 bases, with 10 bases sitting between them. The CDR3 here is CASSLAGAGEAFF. The CDR3 coding sequence is TGTGCCAGCAGCTTAGCAGGGGCGGGTGAAGCTTTCTTT. The whole variable domain, filled in from reference TRBV11-2 and TRBJ1-1, reads EAGVAQSPRYKIIEKRQSVAFWCNPISGHATLYWYQQILGQGPKLLIQFQNNGVVDDSQLPKDRFSAERLKGVDSTLKIQPAKLEDSAVYLCASSLAGAGEAFFGQGTRLTVV.

The chain couples TRBV14 to TRBJ2-5, with 10 bases fitting TRBD1. The CDR3 has 17 residues. CDR1 and CDR2 (germline): SGHDN, FVKESK. With V trimmed by 4 bases and J by 1 base, 9 bases remained unmatched. CDR3 protein: CASSPWTGGSFQETQYF. DNA for the CDR3: TGTGCCAGCAGCCCCTGGACAGGGGGTTCGTTCCAAGAGACCCAGTACTTC.

CDR3 sequence: CASSPKGPRGETQYF. The CDR3 DNA reads TGTGCCAGCAGCCCAAAGGGACCGCGGGGGGAGACCCAGTACTTC. This chain joins TRBV5-4 and TRBJ2-5; 7 positions agree with TRBD2. Germline CDR1 reads SGHNT; CDR2 reads YYREEE (reference sequence). With V trimmed by 4 bases and J by 5 bases, 11 bases remained unmatched. The CDR3 sequence is 15 residues long.

The V call is TRBV10-3, the J call TRBJ2-7; D may match TRBD1 or TRBD2 (5 bases each). Germline CDR1 reads ENHRY; CDR2 reads SYGVKD. The CDR3 is 16 amino acids. Trimming took 0 bases from V and 2 from J, leaving 14 bases between them. The CDR3 nucleotides read TGTGCCATCAGTGAGTCTGGGGGAGCTATAACCTACGAGCAGTACTTC. This encodes CAISESGGAITYEQYF.

The genes are TRBV9 and TRBJ1-2; D is perhaps TRBD1 (5 bases). The germline V gene has CDR1 SGDLS and CDR2 YYNGEE. This CDR3 has 15 residues. V gave up 2 bases and J gave up 2 bases, with 13 bases separating them. The DNA for the CDR3 is TGTGCCAGCAGCGTTACCGGGACGGAGAACTATGGCTACACCTTC. It specifies CASSVTGTENYGYTF.

This rearrangement joins TRBV13 to TRBJ2-4; 14 bases line up with TRBD2. This CDR3 has 18 amino acids. Germline CDR1 and CDR2: PRHDT and FYEKMQ (reference sequence). Losses at the gene ends were 4 bases for V and 3 bases for J; bases not matched to a gene: 8. CDR3 amino acids: CASSSGTSGGPYKNIQYF. The DNA of the CDR3 is TGTGCCAGCAGCTCTGGGACTAGCGGGGGACCGTACAAAAACATTCAGTACTTC.

As for this clone: Other nucleotide sequences from this sample produce the same CDR3. The chain has TRBV6-5 and TRBJ2-2; maybe TRBD1 (6 bases). Germline CDR1 MNHEY, CDR2 SVGAGI. The CDR3 has 15 amino acids. V was clipped by 6 bases and J by 1 base, with 12 bases between them. In DNA form, the CDR3 reads TGTGCCAGCAGCTCCGGGACACTGAACACCGGGGAGCTGTTTTTT. It yields the protein CASSSGTLNTGELFF.

The V call is TRBV7-6, the J call TRBJ1-5; D gene unclear. Per germline, CDR1 SGHVS and CDR2 FNYEAQ. This CDR3 contains 14 residues. The V gene lost 4 bases and the J gene lost 2 bases, with 9 bases spanning the gap. This chain's CDR3 is CASSSQMGNQPQHF. The CDR3 DNA reads as TGTGCCAGCAGCTCCCAGATGGGCAATCAGCCCCAGCATTTT.

This chain joins TRBV29-1 and TRBJ2-3; maybe TRBD1 (6 bases). V was shortened by 6 bases and J by 2 bases, with 12 bases between the two germline ends. This CDR3 comprises 13 residues. Germline assignment: CDR1 SQVTM and CDR2 ANQGSEA. CDR3 amino acids: CSVRTGSTDTQYF. The CDR3 nucleotides are TGCAGCGTCAGAACAGGGTCCACAGATACGCAGTATTTT.

This clone was recorded only once. This rearrangement joins TRBV7-2 to TRBJ2-7, with TRBD2 as a possible D gene (5 bases). Germline V gene data show CDR1 as SGHTA and CDR2 as FQGNSA. CDR3 length: 16 amino acids. Trimming removed 1 base from V and 4 bases from J, with 17 bases in between. The chain's CDR3 is CASSLEAAGDGYEQYF. Written as DNA, the CDR3 is TGTGCCAGCAGCTTAGAAGCGGCAGGTGACGGATACGAGCAGTACTTC.

V usage is TRBV2 and J usage is TRBJ2-1, with D unresolved. Trimming removed 5 bases from V and 4 bases from J, with 9 bases in between. The CDR3 length is 13 residues. The germline V gene has CDR1 SNHLY and CDR2 FYNNEI. This CDR3 reads CASSSSAYNEQFF. CDR3 sequence (DNA): TGTGCCAGCAGTTCTAGTGCATACAATGAGCAGTTCTTC.

The chain has TRBV30 and TRBJ1-1; D not certain. V was shortened by 8 bases and J by 3 bases, with 10 bases between the two germline ends. This CDR3 is 11 amino acids long. Germline V gene data show CDR1 as GTSNPN and CDR2 as SVGIG (reference sequence). The CDR3 here is CAGKWDTEAFF. The CDR3 bases are TGTGCCGGAAAGTGGGACACTGAAGCTTTCTTT.

This clone has only one observation. The gene calls are TRBV5-5 and TRBJ1-1, with 9 bases that match TRBD1. There are 13 residues in the CDR3. Germline-derived CDR1 and CDR2 are SGHKS and YYEKEE (reference sequence). V lost 3 bases and J lost 10; bases outside the gene matches: 7. CDR3 nucleotide sequence: TGTGCCAGCAGCTCCTATTTGGGACAGGGAGCTTTCTTT. Translated, it gives CASSSYLGQGAFF.

This chain uses TRBV6-5 with TRBJ2-3; D possibly corresponds to TRBD2 (6 bases). Germline V gene lookup returns CDR1 MNHEY and CDR2 SVGAGI. The CDR3 spans 12 residues. The V end lost 7 bases, the J end lost 5 bases, and 10 bases lay between the germline ends. The CDR3 spells CASTRAGDTQYF. The CDR3 DNA is TGTGCCAGCACCCGAGCGGGAGATACGCAGTATTTT.

A word on this clone: Other nucleotide sequences in the sample specify the same CDR3. This chain links TRBV6-1 with TRBJ2-7; a possible D gene is TRBD2 (7 bases). The CDR3 length is 14 residues. Trimming shortened V by 3 bases and J by 2 bases, and 11 bases separated the two germline ends. Germline-derived CDR1 and CDR2 are MNHNS and SASEGT. The CDR3: CASSEGGRTYEQYF. The CDR3 DNA reads as TGTGCCAGCAGTGAGGGGGGGCGAACCTACGAGCAGTACTTC.

Regarding this clone: The sample contains more than one DNA sequence encoding this CDR3. The genes are TRBV19 and TRBJ2-7; no reliable D call. The CDR3 runs to 14 residues. Deletions cut 4 bases from V and 2 bases from J, with 12 bases between. Germline CDR1 LNHDA, CDR2 SQIVND (reference sequence). CDR3 coding DNA: TGTGCCAGTAGTAGCCGTCAAATCCCCTACGAGCAGTACTTC. Translating it yields CASSSRQIPYEQYF.

About this clone itself: Other DNA sequences in the sample encode the same CDR3. The V gene is TRBV2, the J gene TRBJ1-5; a weak D match, TRBD1 (6 bases). The germline V and J ends were trimmed by 6 bases and 2 bases, with 11 bases remaining between them. Germline-derived CDR1 and CDR2 are SNHLY and FYNNEI. The CDR3 spans 14 residues. DNA of the CDR3: TGTGCCAGCAGGGGGAGGGGGGGCAATCAGCCCCAGCATTTT. Its translation is CASRGRGGNQPQHF.

The V gene is TRBV4-1, the J gene TRBJ1-3; D unclear. V gave up 0 bases and J gave up 6 bases, with 9 bases separating them. The CDR3 is made up of 14 amino acids. Looked up from germline, CDR1 is MGHRA and CDR2 is YSYEKL. CDR3 in amino acids: CASSQDYAENTIYF. CDR3 nucleotides: TGCGCCAGCAGCCAAGATTATGCGGAAAACACCATATATTTT.

V gene TRBV27 combines with J gene TRBJ1-3, with TRBD1 identical over 8 bases. CDR1 MNHEY and CDR2 SMNVEV come from the germline V gene (reference sequence). There are 15 residues in the CDR3. With V trimmed by 2 bases and J by 2 bases, 2 bases remained unmatched. CDR3 region: CASSLQGAAGNTIYF. The CDR3 DNA reads TGTGCCAGCAGTTTACAGGGGGCTGCTGGAAACACCATATATTTT.

V is TRBV5-6 and J is TRBJ1-4, with a weak D call TRBD1 (5 bases). This CDR3 region has 13 residues. With 4 bases removed from V and 11 bases from J, the gap between germline ends came to 15 bases. Germline V lookup: CDR1 SGHDT, CDR2 YYEEEE. The CDR3 nucleotides are TGTGCCAGCAGCGAGGGACTGGCATCGAAACTGTTTTTT. This sequence encodes CASSEGLASKLFF.

The chain carries TRBV5-1 and TRBJ2-4, with D possibly matching TRBD2 (5 bases). V gave up 5 bases and J gave up 7 bases, with 25 bases separating them. Looked up from germline, CDR1 is SGHRS and CDR2 is YFSETQ. This CDR3 comprises 17 residues. The CDR3 DNA follows: TGCGCCAGCAGTCCCACCGGACTTATGGAGGCGTGGAACATTCAGTACTTC. Encoded protein: CASSPTGLMEAWNIQYF.

Points on this clone: Within the sample, other DNA sequences also encode this same CDR3. The chain carries TRBV5-4 and TRBJ1-1, with D possibly being TRBD1 (5 bases). V lost 4 bases to trimming and J lost 0 bases, with 13 bases between them. This CDR3 contains 15 residues. CDR1 and CDR2 (germline): SGHNT, YYREEE (reference sequence). CDR3 in DNA: TGTGCCAGCAGCCTTCGCGGGGCCCTGAACACTGAAGCTTTCTTT. This sequence encodes CASSLRGALNTEAFF.